Following are 25 T cell receptor beta chains from one sample sequenced in a study of cytomegalovirus exposure and HLA in healthy donors. Amplification used 60 Vbeta primers and 13 Jbeta primers. Profiled with immunoSEQ multiplex PCR; TCRdb holds only in-frame clones, not every one. Of around 130,000 clones listed, about 80% are singletons. Sequencing was carried out using PBMCs. Every receptor here comes from a woman aged 45-60 years in good health and CMV-seronegative.

The CDR3 sequence is CASSFQPGQDDEQYF. DNA for the CDR3: TGCGCCAGCAGCTTTCAGCCGGGACAGGACGACGAGCAGTACTTC. The V gene is TRBV5-1, the J gene TRBJ2-7; 8 nucleotides agree with TRBD1. The V gene's germline CDR1 is SGHRS and CDR2 YFSETQ. V shed 2 bases and J 5 bases; nucleotides not matched to a gene: 9. CDR3 length: 15 amino acids.

This sequence joins TRBV7-9 and TRBJ2-3, with D uncertain. The CDR3 is 14 residues long. Germline CDR1 is SEHNR and CDR2 is FQNEAQ (reference sequence). V lost 2 bases to trimming and J lost 5 bases, with 11 bases between them. The CDR3 DNA sequence: TGTGCCAGCAGCTTATCTTCCGGCGGAGATACGCAGTATTTT. Translated: CASSLSSGGDTQYF.

The chain recombines TRBV19 with TRBJ2-5; 11 bases map to TRBD2. The CDR3 is 18 amino acids. CDR1 and CDR2 (germline): LNHDA, SQIVND (reference sequence). Trimming took 6 bases from V and 2 from J; bases not matched to a gene: 14. CDR3 protein: CASSNGIAGGPGQETQYF. The CDR3 DNA sequence: TGTGCCAGTAGCAACGGAATAGCGGGAGGGCCAGGGCAAGAGACCCAGTACTTC.

V usage is TRBV28 and J usage is TRBJ1-1; 9 positions match TRBD1. Trimming at V came to 6 bases and at J to 5 bases, leaving 4 bases not matched to a gene. From germline, CDR1 is MDHEN and CDR2 SYDVKM. CDR3 size: 13 residues. The CDR3 DNA sequence: TGTGCCAGCAGGTCGGACAGGGGAACTGAAGCTTTCTTT. Translated, it gives CASRSDRGTEAFF.

The J gene is TRBJ2-1, the V gene TRBV7-3, with 8 nucleotides matching TRBD1. CDR1 and CDR2 (germline): SGHTA, FQGTGA. This CDR3 is 15 amino acids long. Germline trimming cut 4 bases from V and 0 bases from J; bases unmatched to any gene: 2. CDR3 in amino acids: CASSSGTGSYNEQFF. CDR3 DNA sequence: TGTGCCAGCAGCTCCGGGACAGGCTCCTACAATGAGCAGTTCTTC.

J is TRBJ2-1 and V is TRBV5-8; 9 bases are a match to TRBD2. V dropped 6 bases and J dropped 0; count of bases not matched to a gene: 10. This CDR3 comprises 17 residues. The germline V gene has CDR1 SGHTS and CDR2 YDEGEE. For the CDR3, the DNA is TGTGCCAGCAACCCCTATAGCGGGGGAGGCTCCTACAATGAGCAGTTCTTC. Amino acid sequence: CASNPYSGGGSYNEQFF. The variable domain in full, with the rest retrieved from reference TRBV5-8 and TRBJ2-1, is EAGVTQSPTHLIKTRGQQATLRCSPISGHTSVYWYQQALGLGLQFLLWYDEGEERNRGNFPPRFSGRQFPNYSSELNVNALELEDSALYLCASNPYSGGGSYNEQFFGPGTRLTVL.

DNA of the CDR3: TGCGCCAGCAGCTTAGCGGGAGATACGCAGTATTTT. This sequence encodes CASSLAGDTQYF. The chain combines TRBV5-1 with TRBJ2-3, with D possibly being TRBD2 (6 bases). The CDR3 contains 12 residues. Looked up from germline, CDR1 is SGHRS and CDR2 is YFSETQ. V was cut by 2 bases and J by 5 bases, with 6 bases left in between.

The chain couples TRBV19 to TRBJ2-7; 8 bases are shared with TRBD2. With V trimmed by 5 bases and J by 0 bases, 9 bases remained unmatched. This CDR3 has 16 residues. Germline CDR1 reads LNHDA; CDR2 reads SQIVND (reference sequence). The CDR3 spells CASSPRVAGTSYEQYF. The CDR3 nucleotides read TGTGCCAGTAGTCCCCGAGTAGCGGGAACCTCCTACGAGCAGTACTTC.

The CDR3 sequence: CASSRLGGQGAYEQYV. DNA for the CDR3: TGTGCCAGCAGCCGCCTAGGAGGGCAGGGTGCCTACGAGCAGTACGTC. This chain connects TRBV21-1 to TRBJ2-7; TRBD2 is taken as the D call from the table, unchecked against the DNA. TRBV21-1 is deemed a pseudogene. The CDR3 is 16 residues long.

The V gene is TRBV15, the J gene TRBJ1-3; D call uncertain. V was clipped by 0 bases and J by 2 bases, with 17 bases between them. This CDR3 comprises 18 residues. Per germline, CDR1 LNHNV and CDR2 YYDKDF (reference sequence). The CDR3 DNA is TGTGCCACCAGCAGAGACAAGCCTGGGAGTTGGACTGGAAACACCATATATTTT. Encoded protein: CATSRDKPGSWTGNTIYF.

J is TRBJ2-7 and V is TRBV28; 8 nucleotides line up with TRBD1. This CDR3 comprises 13 residues. J lost 1 base, V lost 8 bases, and 4 bases had no gene match. Per germline, CDR1 MDHEN and CDR2 SYDVKM. The chain's CDR3 is CASRGQGSYEQYV. CDR3 in DNA: TGTGCCAGCCGTGGACAGGGATCCTACGAGCAGTACGTC.

The chain employs TRBV7-2 and TRBJ1-5; TRBD1 is a possible D gene (5 bases). This CDR3 has 16 amino acids. The ends were cut back, 1 base at V and 3 bases at J, with 13 bases in the middle. CDR1 and CDR2 (germline): SGHTA, FQGNSA. CDR3 region: CASSLGLPGDNQPQHF. The CDR3 DNA reads TGTGCCAGCAGCTTAGGACTGCCGGGGGACAATCAGCCCCAGCATTTT.

V usage is TRBV19 and J usage is TRBJ2-1, with 11 bases aligning to TRBD2. CDR1 and CDR2 from the germline V gene are LNHDA and SQIVND (reference sequence). This CDR3 spans 13 amino acids. Trimming at V came to 8 bases and at J to 5 bases, leaving 2 bases not matched to a gene. CDR3 loop: CASGGLADNEQFF. CDR3 sequence (DNA): TGTGCCAGTGGGGGACTAGCGGACAATGAGCAGTTCTTC.

V gene TRBV6-5 combines with J gene TRBJ2-3; D gene unclear. The V end lost 5 bases, the J end lost 6 bases, and 9 bases lay between the germline ends. CDR1 and CDR2 (germline): MNHEY, SVGAGI. This CDR3 contains 12 residues. The CDR3 sequence: CASSPSKDTQYF. The CDR3 DNA is TGTGCCAGCAGTCCCTCTAAGGATACGCAGTATTTT.

V gene TRBV5-6 combines with J gene TRBJ2-6, with D tentatively TRBD1 (6 bases). The CDR3 has 16 residues. Germline values: CDR1 SGHDT, CDR2 YYEEEE. Trimming shortened V by 4 bases and J by 3 bases, and 14 bases separated the two germline ends. The CDR3 sequence: CASSPDRSGGANVLTF. The CDR3 DNA is TGTGCCAGCAGCCCCGACAGGTCGGGTGGGGCCAACGTCCTGACTTTC.

As regards this clone: Compared with germline, one end of the junction differs, possibly owing to a read error. This sequence joins TRBV9 and TRBJ1-2, with D possibly being TRBD1 (6 bases). Germline values: CDR1 SGDLS, CDR2 YYNGEE. The CDR3 runs 13 residues. CDR3 sequence: CASSPTGIYGYPF. DNA for the CDR3: TGTGCCAGCAGCCCAACAGGGATCTATGGCTACCCCTTC. Looking up the rest from reference TRBV9 and TRBJ1-2 gives the full variable domain: DSGVTQTPKHLITATGQRVTLRCSPRSGDLSVYWYQQSLDQGLQFLIQYYNGEERAKGNILERFSAQQFPDLHSELNLSSLELGDSALYFCASSPTGIYGYPFGSGTRLTVV.

This rearrangement joins TRBV6-1 to TRBJ2-1; 11 bases agree with TRBD2. The junction had 9 bases not matched to a gene; V was cut back by 5 bases and J by 9 bases. From germline, CDR1 is MNHNS and CDR2 SASEGT. This CDR3 comprises 15 residues. In nucleotides, the CDR3 is TGTGCCAGCAGTCCAAAGACTAGCGGGATGATTGAGCAGTTCTTC. As protein: CASSPKTSGMIEQFF.

This clone was observed a few times. The gene calls are TRBV27 and TRBJ2-1, with D possibly being TRBD1 (6 bases). The germline gives CDR1 MNHEY, CDR2 SMNVEV (reference sequence). The CDR3 is 14 residues long. The germline V and J ends were trimmed by 3 bases and 8 bases, with 14 bases remaining between them. The CDR3 here is CASSFLKGVYEQFF. As DNA, the CDR3 is TGTGCCAGCAGTTTCCTAAAGGGGGTTTATGAGCAGTTCTTC.

V and J are TRBV9 and TRBJ2-5; D may be TRBD2 (5 bases). The CDR3 covers 15 residues. Germline assignment: CDR1 SGDLS and CDR2 YYNGEE. Trimming pared 0 bases from V and 1 base from J, leaving 10 bases between. The DNA for the CDR3 is TGTGCCAGCAGCGTAGGAGGTGCGGGCCAAGAGACCCAGTACTTC. As protein: CASSVGGAGQETQYF.

The chain employs TRBV9 and TRBJ2-5; 9 bases match TRBD2. The trim removed 0 bases at V and 2 bases at J, leaving 17 bases unmatched. Germline V gene data show CDR1 as SGDLS and CDR2 as YYNGEE. The length of the CDR3 is 20 residues. DNA of the CDR3: TGTGCCAGCAGCGTAGGAGGGGTAGCGGGAGTTCTGGGGCGGCAAGAGACCCAGTACTTC. It encodes CASSVGGVAGVLGRQETQYF.

The rearrangement links TRBV6-1 to TRBJ1-1; TRBD1 matches at 11 bases. Germline trimming cut 4 bases from V and 5 bases from J; bases unmatched to any gene: 15. This CDR3 region has 18 residues. Germline lookup yields CDR1 MNHNS and CDR2 SASEGT. The CDR3 is CASSAGQGAIRGMTEAFF. CDR3 in DNA: TGTGCCAGCAGTGCCGGACAGGGGGCGATCAGGGGGATGACTGAAGCTTTCTTT.

The chain employs TRBV21-1 and TRBJ2-1; the D call of TRBD2 is as the table states it, not checked on the DNA. TRBV21-1 is annotated as a pseudogene. The CDR3 is 17 amino acids. CDR3 amino acids: CASSIRLAPYSYNEQFF. CDR3 nucleotides: TGTGCCAGCAGCATCCGACTAGCTCCATACTCCTACAATGAGCAGTTCTTC.

The V and J genes are TRBV7-3 and TRBJ1-1; D is possibly TRBD1 (6 bases). Per germline, CDR1 SGHTA and CDR2 FQGTGA. The V gene lost 0 bases and the J gene lost 0 bases, with 11 bases spanning the gap. The CDR3 covers 16 residues. This CDR3 reads CASSLTRGGLNTEAFF. For the CDR3, the DNA is TGTGCCAGCAGCTTAACGAGGGGGGGTTTGAACACTGAAGCTTTCTTT. The whole variable domain, remainder taken from reference TRBV7-3 and TRBJ1-1, is GAGVSQTPSNKVTEKGKYVELRCDPISGHTALYWYRQSLGQGPEFLIYFQGTGAADDSGLPNDRFFAVRPEGSVSTLKIQRTERGDSAVYLCASSLTRGGLNTEAFFGQGTRLTVV.

The gene calls are TRBV5-1 and TRBJ2-2; no reliable D call. Trimming stripped 4 bases from V and 1 base from J, with 8 bases between. The CDR3 length is 14 residues. Germline V gene sequence: CDR1 SGHRS, CDR2 YFSETQ. This CDR3 reads CASSIRLNTGELFF. The DNA for the CDR3 is TGCGCCAGCAGCATTAGACTGAACACCGGGGAGCTGTTTTTT.

The chain recombines TRBV30 with TRBJ2-7; D possibly corresponds to TRBD1 (6 bases). The CDR3 is made up of 13 amino acids. Germline V gene lookup returns CDR1 GTSNPN and CDR2 SVGIG (reference sequence). The ends were cut back, 6 bases at V and 0 bases at J, with 12 bases in the middle. The CDR3: CACTTGISYEQYV. CDR3 coding DNA: TGTGCCTGTACCACAGGGATCTCCTACGAGCAGTACGTC.